Below, one T cell receptor beta chain is given with its context. Antigen: not known. The CDR3 ends on some other residue instead of the conserved phenylalanine or tryptophan, so this is likely a read error. This entry is derived from a study of blood T cells in healthy people across ages. Sample-barcoded 5' priming and a J-beta primer mix drove a second PCR of about 6 to 11 cycles. Each cDNA molecule was tagged by a template-switch adaptor with 12 random nucleotides. MiXCR was run by TCRdb on the 5' RACE reads, yielding one entry per CDR3 protein. There are 450,000 to 600,000 distinct CDR3 sequences in the sample; 25% to 35% occur only once, and roughly 3.5% lies in the top ten. General observations from the study: Measured against age, TCR beta diversity per million T cells decreased in a roughly linear manner.

The V gene's germline CDR1 is DFQATT and CDR2 SNEGSKA (reference sequence). The V gene end was trimmed by 3 bases and the J gene end by 0 bases; junction bases not matched to a gene: 7. This CDR3 has 18 residues. The data also belong to a second study, concerning T cells of mothers and their children. That paper notes: Each donor was one of three healthy Caucasian mothers or one of their six children.

This TCR derives from a boy aged 2-9 years in good health. The genes are TRBV20-1 and TRBJ2-1; TRBD2 aligns across 14 bases. Material: blood. The DNA for the CDR3 is TGCAGTGCTAGTGGGACTAGCGGGAGAATTGGCTCCTACAATGAGCAGTTCCTC. This codes for CSASGTSGRIGSYNEQFL.